This T cell receptor beta chain comes out of a study of PD-L1 blockade in urothelial cancer. Per the germline V gene, CDR1 is MNHEY and CDR2 is SVGAGI. The CDR3 covers 13 residues. V shed 5 bases and J shed 7 bases, with 15 bases lying between them. Time point specified: pretreatment peripheral blood. Pretreatment sampling and on-treatment sampling together yielded between 1 and 8 samples for each patient. What went into each PCR as a spike was synthetic TCR analog templates. Some clones are missing from TCRdb's copy, which holds only in-frame ones; the method was immunoSEQ multiplex PCR. The sample lists about 87,000 clones, 84% occurring once.

The rearrangement joins TRBV6-5 to TRBJ2-7; D possibly corresponds to TRBD1 (6 bases). This receptor was taken from a man in his fifties or sixties with urothelial cancer. Sequenced material: PBMCs, taken around atezolizumab (anti-PD-L1) treatment. The DNA of the CDR3 is TGTGCCAGCAGTACAATTAGGGGGAGAGAGCAGTACTTC. Amino acids: CASSTIRGREQYF.